One sample yielded the 9 T cell receptor beta chains listed below, sequenced in a study of cytomegalovirus exposure and HLA in healthy donors. Vbeta (60) and Jbeta (13) primers were used in the PCR. The table came from immunoSEQ multiplex PCR; TCRdb's copy has only in-frame clones and leaves some out. The sample holds some 98,000 clones, roughly four fifths seen once. The sample consisted of PBMCs. These receptors all come from a human donor in good health.

This clone showed up just once. The rearrangement links TRBV5-1 to TRBJ2-1, with 11 bases that match TRBD2. Germline CDR1 is SGHRS and CDR2 is YFSETQ. V shed 4 bases, J shed 5 bases, and the junction held 5 bases outside the gene matches. The CDR3 sequence is 15 residues long. The CDR3 sequence: CASSATSGKHNEQFF. In DNA, the CDR3 is TGCGCCAGCAGCGCGACTAGCGGGAAACACAATGAGCAGTTCTTC.

The V call is TRBV7-8, the J call TRBJ2-1; perhaps TRBD1 as D (6 bases). V lost 6 bases and J 2 bases, leaving 8 bases between the germline ends. The CDR3 runs 13 residues. The germline V gene has CDR1 SGHVS and CDR2 FQNEAQ. The CDR3, as DNA: TGTGCCAGCAGTTGGGGGCCCTACAATGAGCAGTTCTTC. As protein: CASSWGPYNEQFF.

The V gene is TRBV5-1, the J gene TRBJ1-6; the D is unclear. The ends were cut back, 4 bases at V and 3 bases at J, with 11 bases in the middle. Germline V CDR1 and CDR2: SGHRS, YFSETQ. The CDR3 consists of 15 residues. The CDR3, as DNA: TGCGCCAGCAGCAGGGAGGCGAACTATAATTCACCCCTCCACTTT. Encoded protein: CASSREANYNSPLHF.

The rearrangement joins TRBV28 to TRBJ2-7; TRBD2 matches 7 bases. The CDR3 runs 15 residues. From germline, CDR1 is MDHEN and CDR2 SYDVKM. After removal of 3 bases from V and 2 bases from J, the junction contained 7 bases not matched to a gene. The CDR3 DNA follows: TGTGCCAGCAGTTTCTCCGGCCGGGAGGCCTACGAGCAGTACTTC. Translating it yields CASSFSGREAYEQYF. Drawing the rest from reference TRBV28 and TRBJ2-7, the complete variable domain is DVKVTQSSRYLVKRTGEKVFLECVQDMDHENMFWYRQDPGLGLRLIYFSYDVKMKEKGDIPEGYSVSREKKERFSLILESASTNQTSMYLCASSFSGREAYEQYFGPGTRLTVT.

The chain joins TRBV11-3 to TRBJ2-3, with D perhaps TRBD2 (5 bases). The V end was cut by 3 bases, the J end by 5 bases, with 9 bases between. CDR3 length equals 13 residues. The V gene's germline CDR1 is SGHNT and CDR2 YENEEA. The DNA of the CDR3 is TGTGCCAGCAGCTTTGAGGGAGAAGATACGCAGTATTTT. Translating it yields CASSFEGEDTQYF. The whole variable domain, filled in from reference TRBV11-3 and TRBJ2-3, reads EAGVVQSPRYKIIEKKQPVAFWCNPISGHNTLYWYLQNLGQGPELLIRYENEEAVDDSQLPKDRFSAERLKGVDSTLKIQPAELGDSAVYLCASSFEGEDTQYFGPGTRLTVL.

There are a few counts of this clone. At one boundary the junction diverges from the germline segment, which might be a read error. This chain links TRBV7-9 with TRBJ2-1; 7 positions match TRBD1. Germline lookup yields CDR1 SEHNR and CDR2 FQNEAQ (reference sequence). The CDR3 is 16 residues long. The CDR3 DNA reads TGTGCCAGCACCTTAGATGGGCTCGGCGGACAGGCCAAGCAGTTCTTC. It specifies CASTLDGLGGQAKQFF.

This chain uses TRBV6-5 with TRBJ2-1, with 12 bases identical to TRBD1. The ends lost 5 bases at V and 7 bases at J; junction bases unmatched: 6. The CDR3 consists of 15 residues. CDR1 is MNHEY, CDR2 SVGAGI, per germline. CDR3 coding DNA: TGTGCCAGCAGTCCCGGGACAGGGGGCACGAATGAGCAGTTCTTC. This encodes CASSPGTGGTNEQFF.

This chain links TRBV10-3 with TRBJ2-5; a weak D match, TRBD2 (6 bases). The tail of the sequence fits TRBJ2-7 better, so the J call may be wrong. Germline CDR1 and CDR2: ENHRY and SYGVKD. The CDR3 extends over 14 amino acids. CDR3 loop: CASSNGLTNYEQYF. DNA for the CDR3: TGTGCCTCCTCCAACGGACTAACGAATTACGAGCAGTACTTC.

The chain has TRBV11-2 and TRBJ2-7, with 7 bases fitting TRBD2. Germline-derived CDR1 and CDR2 are SGHAT and FQNNGV. This CDR3 spans 14 amino acids. J lost 2 bases, V lost 5 bases, and 6 bases had no gene match. The CDR3 nucleotides read TGTGCCAGCAGCGTCAGCGGGGCACCCTACGAGCAGTACTTC. Protein: CASSVSGAPYEQYF.